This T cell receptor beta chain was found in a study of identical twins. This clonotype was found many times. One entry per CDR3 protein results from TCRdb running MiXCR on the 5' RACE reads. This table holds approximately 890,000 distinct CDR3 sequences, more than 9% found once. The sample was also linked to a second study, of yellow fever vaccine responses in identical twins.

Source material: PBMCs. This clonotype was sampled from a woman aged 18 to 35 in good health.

The CDR3 loop is CASSEPGQLAKNIQYF. For the CDR3, the DNA is TGCGCCAGCAGTGAGCCCGGACAGCTAGCCAAAAACATTCAGTACTTC. The chain employs TRBV10-2 and TRBJ2-4; possibly TRBD1 for D (6 bases). The CDR3 sequence is 16 residues long. V lost 2 bases, J lost 0 bases, and 11 bases lay in between. CDR1 is WSHSY and CDR2 is SAAADI in the germline V gene.